A selection of T cell receptor beta chains follows, all from one sample in a study of blood T cell repertoires in COVID-19. Clones were read by immunoSEQ multiplex PCR, and TCRdb kept only the in-frame ones, dropping some. This repertoire shows about 220,000 clones, approximately 81% found once; its top ten account for around 3.3%. The material sequenced was peripheral blood. The receptors shown here come from a woman of 80 years or more with acute or convalescent COVID-19. Both conserved end residues are part of each CDR3. A D gene is named only where the DNA matches it firmly. Clone size appears in some rows only: once, few, many, or a class for an expanded clone.

TRBV18,NA,NA,TRBJ1-5,TGTGCCAGCTCACCTGGGACGGGAGGGTTTCAGCCCCAGCATTTT,CASSPGTGGFQPQHF
TRBV6-2/TRBV6-3,NA,TRBD1,TRBJ2-7,TGTGCCAGCAGTCCGGACAGGGGGCGCGAAGAGCAGTACTTC,CASSPDRGREEQYF
TRBV19,NA,NA,TRBJ2-4,TGTGCCAGTAGTACTCAGGGGTTAGGCCGGAACATTCAGTACTTC,CASSTQGLGRNIQYF
TRBV19,NA,TRBD1,TRBJ1-1,TGTGCCACCCAGGGGGGCCCGAACACTGAAGCTTTCTTT,CATQGGPNTEAFF
TRBV12-5,NA,NA,TRBJ2-2,TGTGCTAGTGGTTTTACGGGGGGCCCCGGGGAGCTGTTTTTT,CASGFTGGPGELFF
TRBV5-1,NA,NA,TRBJ2-1,TGCGCCAGCAGCTGGGCAGGGAATGAGCAGTTCTTC,CASSWAGNEQFF
TRBV15,NA,TRBD1,TRBJ2-5,TGTGCCACCAGCGTGGGACAGCAGGGTCAGGAGACCCAGTACTTC,CATSVGQQGQETQYF
TRBV9,NA,NA,TRBJ2-1,TGTGCCAGCAGCGTAGCTCCACTTTTGGACAATGAGCAGTTCTTC,CASSVAPLLDNEQFF
TRBV28,NA,NA,TRBJ1-1,TGTGCCAGCAGCCAGTCCGGGAGTAACACTGAAGCTTTCTTT,CASSQSGSNTEAFF
TRBV4-1,NA,TRBD1,TRBJ1-3,TGCGCCAGCAGCCCCGGGACAGGGACCTCTGGAAACACCATATATTTT,CASSPGTGTSGNTIYF
TRBV5-1,few,TRBD2,TRBJ2-7,TGCGCCAGCAGCCCTGGACTAGCGGGGGTCACCTACGAGCAGTACTTC,CASSPGLAGVTYEQYF
TRBV12-5,NA,TRBD1,TRBJ2-7,TGTGCTAGTGGTTTGTTCCAAGGACAGGGGAGCTCCTACGAGCAGTACTTC,CASGLFQGQGSSYEQYF
TRBV27,NA,TRBD1,TRBJ1-1,TGTGCCAGCAGTACTTGGACAGGGAAGGGCACTGAAGCTTTCTTT,CASSTWTGKGTEAFF
TRBV28,NA,NA,TRBJ1-1,TGTGCCAGCAGTCCACCGGGAGCCATGAACACTGAAGCTTTCTTT,CASSPPGAMNTEAFF
TRBV23-1,NA,TRBD1,TRBJ1-1,TGCGCCAGCAGTCGGAACAGGGGAGGAATCAGAACTGAAGCTTTCTTT,CASSRNRGGIRTEAFF
TRBV5-1,once,NA,TRBJ1-1,TGCGCCAGCAGCTTGCAAGGCGGCACCGAAGCTTTCTTT,CASSLQGGTEAFF
TRBV29-1,NA,TRBD1,TRBJ1-3,TGCAGCGTTGCGCCGACAGGGAATGTAAACACCATATATTTT,CSVAPTGNVNTIYF
TRBV21-1,NA,NA,TRBJ1-4,TGTGCCAGCAGCCGGGGACAGGATCTACCCGCAACTAATGAAAAACTGTTTTTT,CASSRGQDLPATNEKLFF
TRBV27,NA,NA,TRBJ2-6,TGTGCCAGCAGCCTAGGAGCTGGGGCCAACGTCCTGACTTTC,CASSLGAGANVLTF
TRBV7-3,NA,TRBD1,TRBJ1-6,TGTGCCAGCAGCGAGGGACAGGCTAATTCACCCCTCCACTTT,CASSEGQANSPLHF
TRBV19,NA,NA,TRBJ2-5,TGTGCCAGTACCCCCCGGTTCGGGGAGCAAGAGACCCAGTACTTC,CASTPRFGEQETQYF
TRBV19,NA,NA,TRBJ1-1,TGTGCCAGTAGCCACAAGGACAGGAACACTGAAGCTTTCTTT,CASSHKDRNTEAFF
TRBV5-5,NA,NA,TRBJ1-6,TGTGCCAGCAGCGCCTTACTCAGGGGACCTACCTATAATTCACCCCTCCACTTT,CASSALLRGPTYNSPLHF
TRBV29-1,NA,TRBD2,TRBJ2-5,TGCAGCGTAGGGACTAGCGGGGGGATCGAGACCCAGTACTTC,CSVGTSGGIETQYF
TRBV2,once,TRBD2,TRBJ2-3,TGTGCCAGCAGCCCGCGGGGGGGCCAGTCAGATACGCAGTATTTT,CASSPRGGQSDTQYF
TRBV9,NA,TRBD1,TRBJ1-6,TGTGCCAGCAGCGCCTCGGGACAGGCGGGTTCACCCCTCCACTTT,CASSASGQAGSPLHF
TRBV15,once,NA,TRBJ2-1,TGTGCCACCAGCAGCTACGTCTCCTACAATGAGCAGTTCTTC,CATSSYVSYNEQFF
TRBV4-2,NA,TRBD2,TRBJ2-4,TGTGCCAGCAGCCTCGGGACTAGCGGTGCCAAAAACATTCAGTACTTC,CASSLGTSGAKNIQYF
TRBV28,NA,TRBD1,TRBJ1-4,TGTGCCAGCAGTTTGGGGACAGGGGGCGGAAAACTGTTTTTT,CASSLGTGGGKLFF
TRBV24-1,NA,NA,TRBJ1-4,TGTGCCACCAGTGACTACGACAGAGGTCCGCTGTTTTTT,CATSDYDRGPLFF
TRBV5-1,NA,TRBD2,TRBJ2-1,TGCGCCAGCAGCTTGGTTAGCGGGGGGGCCAGTGAGCAGTTCTTC,CASSLVSGGASEQFF
TRBV19,NA,NA,TRBJ2-5,TGTGCCAGTAGTATAGTTTTGGGGGGAAGTTCAGAGACCCAGTACTTC,CASSIVLGGSSETQYF
TRBV7-9,NA,NA,TRBJ1-1,TGTGCCAGCAGCCTCCTGAGCGGCAGCACTGAAGCTTTCTTT,CASSLLSGSTEAFF
TRBV27,NA,NA,TRBJ2-5,TGTGCCAGCAGTTTCCGGCAAGAGACCCAGTACTTC,CASSFRQETQYF
TRBV27,NA,NA,TRBJ2-7,TGTGCCAGCAGTTTCAGGGGACACCTCCTGGAAGAGCAGTACTTC,CASSFRGHLLEEQYF
TRBV2,NA,TRBD1,TRBJ1-4,TGTGCCAGCAGTGTGCTCCCGGGACAGGGGCCCCTTAATGAAAAACTGTTTTTT,CASSVLPGQGPLNEKLFF
TRBV11-2,NA,TRBD2,TRBJ2-7,TGTGCCAGCAGCTTAGAGGGACTAGCTCTCTACGAGCAGTACTTC,CASSLEGLALYEQYF
TRBV3-1/TRBV3-2,many,NA,TRBJ1-1,TGTGCCAGCAGACAGGCCCTGTCCACTGAAGCTTTCTTT,CASRQALSTEAFF
TRBV27,NA,NA,TRBJ2-4,TGTGCCAGCCAAACAGGTCCGGGAAACATTCAGTACTTC,CASQTGPGNIQYF
TRBV5-4,NA,NA,TRBJ1-2,TGTGCCAGCAGCCCTTTTAACCGTACAGTTAACTATGGCTACACCTTC,CASSPFNRTVNYGYTF
TRBV6-5,NA,NA,TRBJ1-2,TGTGCCAGCAAAGTACGGGGGGGCTCATGGGGCTACACCTTC,CASKVRGGSWGYTF
TRBV7-9,NA,TRBD2,TRBJ2-1,TGTGCCAGCAGCAATAGCGGGGGGGCTTATGAGCAGTTCTTC,CASSNSGGAYEQFF
TRBV6-5,NA,NA,TRBJ1-4,TGTGCCAGCAGTCAACAGGGTAGGGGGAATGAAAAACTGTTTTTT,CASSQQGRGNEKLFF